Reported below is one T cell receptor beta chain. Its antigen is unidentified. This specimen comes from a study of cytomegalovirus exposure and HLA in healthy donors. Study-wide context: Earlier results showed approximately 110 million unique TCR beta sequences derived from 150 million to 200 million T cells.

Study-wide results and caveats: Researchers catalogued approximately 170 TCR beta chains as cytomegalovirus-associated. Most observed TCR sequences were rare, whereas some public TCRs were detected in many donors. Reportedly, fewer N-insertions than the approximately 690-donor mean appeared in an Asian-associated ancestry cluster in a later analysis.

PCR employed 60 Vbeta and 13 Jbeta primers. TCRdb's table, derived via immunoSEQ multiplex PCR, lists solely in-frame clones and lacks some. The sample consists of around 90,000 clones, 86% of them appearing once. The ends lost 1 base at V and 2 bases at J; junction bases unmatched: 3. Germline V lookup: CDR1 SNHLY, CDR2 FYNNEI. CDR3 length equals 15 residues. The sequence was collected from a man aged 25-45 years in good health and CMV-seropositive. This chain uses TRBV2 with TRBJ1-2; 8 nucleotides line up with TRBD1. Input material: PBMCs. The CDR3 region has the DNA TGTGCCAGCAGTGAAGAGACAGGGGCCAACTATGGCTACACCTTC. This translates into CASSEETGANYGYTF.